The entry that follows covers one TCR beta chain sequence. This clone was detected once. Its antigen remains unidentified. Qualities for individual bases were not recorded, and no much larger clone is one base off. The CDR3 holds 14 amino acids from the cysteine to the phenylalanine. The sequence is cut down to CDR3 DNA, 42 bases in frame from base 1. After removal of 3 bases from V and 10 bases from J, the junction retains 6 bases not matched to a gene. For CDR1 and CDR2, the germline V gene lists SGHRS and YFSETQ. Each collaborating institution followed its own protocols to collect whole blood in K2EDTA tubes. For TCRbeta analysis, collaborators shipped samples in one of three forms: frozen whole blood, isolated PBMCs, or DNA extracted from either of those sample types. TCRbeta CDR3 regions were amplified from genomic DNA using the immunoSEQ Assay, a bias-controlled multiplex PCR. For the original study's pipeline: Nucleated cell counts per sample were estimated from amplification of reference gene primers within the assay. To quantify the absolute abundance of each unique TCRbeta CDR3 rearrangement, sequence reads were collapsed and filtered. For each sample, productive Simpson clonality was calculated as the square root of Simpson's diversity index over productive rearrangements. The clones in this table, taken by TCRdb from immuneACCESS, are in-frame only. Not every clone is retained; where verified, under half of the shortfall comes from an unresolved V gene, and the cause of the rest is unknown. From that table come the V and J calls and clone size; the DNA was used to work out D and trimming. This sample holds some 31,000 clones; about 93% were observed only once. The top ten constitute roughly 5.2% of the sample.

This sample is part of a study of blood T cell repertoires in COVID-19 (TCRdb year 2020). As for the study more broadly: Collaborator samples came from the United States, Italy and Spain and covered acute and convalescent phases of COVID-19. The material from the prospective study consisted of cDNA or gDNA derived from T cells, B-cell-depleted T cells, or PBMCs. Subjects who had been exposed to COVID-19, were actively infected with it, or had recovered from it provided the deeply sampled blood TCRbeta repertoires that made up the dataset. A freely available public database, intended as a resource for researchers studying the immune response to SARS-CoV-2, is where the repertoires were released. The samples were drawn from the first 160 participants of the ongoing ImmuneRACE study and from 1,254 subjects provided by 6 global collaborators. The sample metadata nearly always contained a de-identified subject ID, COVID-19 status, age in years and sex. HLA class I and class II types, where available, came from metadata supplied by the sample provider rather than from assay-based typing. The paper as a whole reports these results and caveats: The quantity of clinical and demographic metadata differed by source and by participant and was supplied without curation.

This clonotype was sampled from a human donor in a cohort sampled during active COVID-19. Sequencing was done on a sample of peripheral blood. The sequence joins TRBV5-1 to TRBJ2-1; 11 middle bases align to TRBD2. The nucleotide sequence reads TGCGCCAGCAGCTCAGGGACTAGCGGCTCAGAGCAGTTCTTC. Its translation reads: CASSSGTSGSEQFF. Extended through the reference TRBV5-1 and TRBJ2-1 proteins, this CDR3 yields the full variable domain: KAGVTQTPRYLIKTRGQQVTLSCSPISGHRSVSWYQQTPGQGLQFLFEYFSETQRNKGNFPGRFSGRQFSNSRSEMNVSTLELGDSALYLCASSSGTSGSEQFFGPGTRLTVL.